The present T cell receptor beta chain was sequenced within a study of T cell responses to AZD1222 COVID-19 vaccine. Study-wide points: None of the repertoires were sampled until the peak T cell response had passed.

Note on this clone: The antigen is unknown.

Profiled with immunoSEQ multiplex PCR; TCRdb holds only in-frame clones, not every one. The sample lists about 180,000 clones; approximately 86% were seen once. Germline V CDR1 and CDR2: KGHSH, LQKENI. The V and J ends lost 5 bases and 8 bases respectively, with 15 bases between them. The CDR3 covers 14 residues. The clonotype originates from an adult in good health. This chain uses TRBV18 with TRBJ1-4; the D is unclear. Specimen: peripheral blood, collected on day 0 of AZD1222 vaccination. CDR3 region: CASSVTPSEEKLFF. The DNA of the CDR3 is TGTGCCAGCTCAGTAACGCCCAGCGAGGAAAAACTGTTTTTT.